The 22 T cell receptor beta chains given below trace back to one sample, sequenced in a study of blood T cell repertoires in COVID-19. Libraries were prepared by immunoSEQ multiplex PCR; TCRdb keeps only in-frame clonotypes and omits some of them. The sample has 130,000 or so clones; about 74% are singletons. The sample was peripheral blood. The receptors derive from a man aged 45-60 years with acute or convalescent COVID-19.

V gene TRBV29-1 combines with J gene TRBJ1-1; 9 bases fit TRBD1. CDR1 and CDR2 (germline): SQVTM, ANQGSEA. The V gene end was trimmed by 4 bases and the J gene end by 4 bases; junction bases not matched to a gene: 7. The CDR3 length is 14 residues. The CDR3 bases are TGCAGCGTTGCTCGGACAGGGGACATCACTGAAGCTTTCTTT. Its protein is CSVARTGDITEAFF.

The genes are TRBV2 and TRBJ2-2; 11 bases map to TRBD2. The germline CDR1 and CDR2 sequences are SNHLY and FYNNEI. CDR3 size: 15 residues. V dropped 6 bases and J dropped 7; count of bases not matched to a gene: 7. CDR3 sequence reads: CASSLSGGAVGELFF. CDR3 sequence (DNA): TGTGCCAGCAGCCTTAGCGGGGGGGCTGTCGGGGAGCTGTTTTTT.

The rearrangement joins TRBV28 to TRBJ1-5, with 12 bases aligning to TRBD1. The V and J ends lost 6 bases and 0 bases, in that order; junction bases with no gene match: 15. CDR1 is MDHEN, CDR2 SYDVKM, per germline. CDR3 length equals 20 residues. CDR3 in DNA: TGTGCCAGCAGCACTCGGGACAGGGGGCGAGTGGGATATAGCAATCAGCCCCAGCATTTT. It yields the protein CASSTRDRGRVGYSNQPQHF.

The chain links TRBV12-5 to TRBJ1-2; TRBD1 matches 10 bases. The CDR3 consists of 16 residues. Germline CDR1 reads LGHNT; CDR2 reads FRNRAP. With V trimmed by 3 bases and J by 8 bases, 12 bases remained unmatched. The CDR3 loop reads CASGLEPRDRGKGYTF. CDR3 DNA sequence: TGTGCTAGTGGTTTAGAACCCCGGGACAGGGGCAAAGGCTACACCTTC. Complete variable domain (other parts from reference TRBV12-5 and TRBJ1-2): DARVTQTPRHKVTEMGQEVTMRCQPILGHNTVFWYRQTMMQGLELLAYFRNRAPLDDSGMPKDRFSAEMPDATLATLKIQPSEPRDSAVYFCASGLEPRDRGKGYTFGSGTRLTVV.

The rearrangement links TRBV23-1 to TRBJ2-5, with 7 bases fitting TRBD1. TRBV23-1 falls under the ORF class, with uncertain function. The CDR3 is 18 residues long. Trimming took 0 bases from V and 1 from J; bases not matched to a gene: 11. The chain's CDR3 is CASSQSIEGAQPQETQYF. CDR3 in DNA: TGCGCCAGCAGTCAATCGATTGAGGGGGCTCAACCCCAAGAGACCCAGTACTTC.

This chain links TRBV6-4 with TRBJ1-5, with 7 bases matching TRBD1. The junction had 8 bases not matched to a gene; V was cut back by 6 bases and J by 0 bases. Germline CDR1 is MRHNA and CDR2 is SNTAGT. The CDR3 is made up of 16 amino acids. CDR3 bases: TGTGCCAGCAGGGCGGGACAGACCTATAGCAATCAGCCCCAGCATTTT. Translation: CASRAGQTYSNQPQHF.

The V call is TRBV13, the J call TRBJ2-5; a weak D match, TRBD2 (6 bases). V was pared by 5 bases and J by 4 bases, with 11 bases between. The CDR3 contains 13 residues. Germline assignment: CDR1 PRHDT and CDR2 FYEKMQ (reference sequence). In DNA, the CDR3 is TGTGCCAGCAGCGATCGACTAGTAGAGACCCAGTACTTC. Translating it yields CASSDRLVETQYF.

V and J are TRBV1 and TRBJ2-5; TRBD2, the table's D call, lacks a check against the DNA. TRBV1 is given as a pseudogene. The CDR3 contains 16 residues. CDR3 sequence reads: CTSSLLRLDRGETQYF. CDR3 bases: TGCACCAGCAGCCTACTAAGACTGGACCGAGGGGAGACCCAGTACTTC.

This clone was found many times. The chain links TRBV2 to TRBJ1-5, with 7 bases that match TRBD1. This CDR3 is 14 amino acids long. V lost 3 bases and J lost 6; bases outside the gene matches: 5. Germline CDR1 is SNHLY and CDR2 is FYNNEI. Written as DNA, the CDR3 is TGTGCCAGCAGTGACTCACAGGGGAGTCAGCCCCAGCATTTT. Translated, it gives CASSDSQGSQPQHF.

The V and J genes are TRBV28 and TRBJ1-4; the D gene is possibly TRBD1 (6 bases). Germline V gene lookup returns CDR1 MDHEN and CDR2 SYDVKM. There are 15 residues in the CDR3. V shed 3 bases and J shed 6 bases, with 14 bases lying between them. The CDR3 reads CASSFLRGADEKLFF. The CDR3 region has the DNA TGTGCCAGCAGTTTTTTGCGGGGGGCGGATGAAAAACTGTTTTTT.

V and J are TRBV28 and TRBJ2-3; weak D call: TRBD2 (7 bases). The V gene lost 5 bases and the J gene lost 8 bases, with 17 bases spanning the gap. The CDR3 is made up of 14 amino acids. Germline CDR1 and CDR2: MDHEN and SYDVKM. The CDR3 nucleotides are TGTGCCAGCAGTGAAGGGGGGGCGAGGGGTACGCAGTATTTT. It translates to CASSEGGARGTQYF.

This chain uses TRBV5-5 with TRBJ1-5; no clear D gene. CDR3 length: 15 amino acids. Germline assignment: CDR1 SGHKS and CDR2 YYEKEE (reference sequence). V was trimmed by 1 base and J by 0 bases, leaving 8 bases between them. CDR3 sequence reads: CASSLFPFSNQPQHF. The CDR3 region has the DNA TGTGCCAGCAGCTTGTTCCCATTTAGCAATCAGCCCCAGCATTTT.

This clone was detected a few times. V gene TRBV6-6 combines with J gene TRBJ1-5; D perhaps matches TRBD1 (6 bases). Looked up from germline, CDR1 is MNHNY and CDR2 is SVGAGI (reference sequence). The ends were cut back, 6 bases at V and 9 bases at J, with 18 bases in the middle. The length of the CDR3 is 14 residues. The CDR3 sequence is CASRPGGPAWPQHF. The DNA for the CDR3 is TGTGCCAGCAGACCCGGGGGGCCCGCGTGGCCCCAGCATTTT.

The rearrangement uses TRBV4-2 and TRBJ1-3, with D uncertain. Germline V lookup: CDR1 LGHNA, CDR2 YNFKEQ. V was shortened by 3 bases and J by 1 base, with 13 bases between the two germline ends. The CDR3 totals 16 residues. This CDR3 reads CASSHLSPGSGNTIYF. CDR3 coding DNA: TGTGCCAGCAGCCACCTCTCGCCCGGGTCTGGAAACACCATATATTTT.

This clone was seen once. The rearrangement links TRBV4-1 to TRBJ1-6, with TRBD1 as a possible D gene (5 bases). Germline assignment: CDR1 MGHRA and CDR2 YSYEKL. The CDR3 is 19 amino acids. V lost 1 base to trimming and J lost 8 bases, with 24 bases between them. As DNA, the CDR3 is TGCGCCAGCAGCCAAGTTGACATTATAGGTGGCAGGGCCGATTCACCCCTCCACTTT. Translation gives CASSQVDIIGGRADSPLHF.

The CDR3 protein is CASSLDDRQGIRSYTF. In DNA form, the CDR3 reads TGTGCCAGCAGCTTAGATGACCGGCAGGGTATCAGGAGCTACACCTTC. V gene TRBV11-2 combines with J gene TRBJ1-2, with a weak D call TRBD1 (5 bases). The CDR3 loop spans 16 amino acids. Trimming shortened V by 0 bases and J by 9 bases, and 20 bases separated the two germline ends. In germline, CDR1 is SGHAT, CDR2 FQNNGV.

The chain carries TRBV5-1 and TRBJ2-6, with 7 bases that match TRBD2. The V and J ends lost 0 bases and 0 bases, in that order; junction bases with no gene match: 6. CDR1 is SGHRS and CDR2 is YFSETQ in the germline V gene. This CDR3 region has 18 residues. The CDR3, as DNA: TGCGCCAGCAGCTTGGCCGAGGGGACTATCTCTGGGGCCAACGTCCTGACTTTC. It translates to CASSLAEGTISGANVLTF.

This clone showed up just a few times. The chain combines TRBV5-4 with TRBJ1-1; 7 positions match TRBD1. Germline lookup yields CDR1 SGHNT and CDR2 YYREEE (reference sequence). CDR3 size: 18 residues. V trimming: 4 bases; J trimming: 1 base; junction bases outside the gene matches: 16. CDR3 sequence reads: CASSRQTGPHLPNTEAFF. In DNA form, the CDR3 reads TGTGCCAGCAGCCGCCAGACAGGGCCTCACCTCCCGAACACTGAAGCTTTCTTT. The complete variable domain, with remaining parts taken from reference TRBV5-4 and TRBJ1-1, reads ETGVTQSPTHLIKTRGQQVTLRCSSQSGHNTVSWYQQALGQGPQFIFQYYREEENGRGNFPPRFSGLQFPNYSSELNVNALELDDSALYLCASSRQTGPHLPNTEAFFGQGTRLTVV.

This sequence joins TRBV30 and TRBJ1-2, with 10 bases identical to TRBD1. CDR1 and CDR2 from the germline V gene are GTSNPN and SVGIG (reference sequence). V dropped 5 bases and J dropped 6; count of bases not matched to a gene: 12. The CDR3 is 15 residues long. Here the CDR3 DNA reads TGTGCCTGGGTTGGGGGACAGGGGAAGGGCGATGGCTACACCTTC. It is translated as CAWVGGQGKGDGYTF.

The gene calls are TRBV19 and TRBJ1-2; TRBD1 is a possible D gene (6 bases). CDR3 length: 14 amino acids. Germline V gene sequence: CDR1 LNHDA, CDR2 SQIVND (reference sequence). The V end lost 6 bases, the J end lost 3 bases, and 14 bases lay between the germline ends. This chain's CDR3 is CASSLRGRDYGYTF. DNA of the CDR3: TGTGCCAGTAGCCTCAGGGGTAGAGACTATGGCTACACCTTC. The complete variable domain, with remaining parts taken from reference TRBV19 and TRBJ1-2, reads DGGITQSPKYLFRKEGQNVTLSCEQNLNHDAMYWYRQDPGQGLRLIYYSQIVNDFQKGDIAEGYSVSREKKESFPLTVTSAQKNPTAFYLCASSLRGRDYGYTFGSGTRLTVV.

The chain links TRBV30 to TRBJ2-1; 7 bases line up with TRBD2. The trim removed 3 bases at V and 7 bases at J, leaving 9 bases unmatched. The length of the CDR3 is 14 residues. Looked up from germline, CDR1 is GTSNPN and CDR2 is SVGIG (reference sequence). The chain's CDR3 is CAWRTGRGNNEQFF. CDR3 DNA sequence: TGTGCCTGGAGGACGGGGCGGGGGAATAATGAGCAGTTCTTC.

As regards this clone: Other nucleotide sequences from this sample produce the same CDR3. This sequence joins TRBV7-7 and TRBJ2-3; 7 bases agree with TRBD1. Germline CDR1 is SSHAT and CDR2 is FNYEAQ (reference sequence). The V gene end was trimmed by 1 base and the J gene end by 0 bases; junction bases not matched to a gene: 4. CDR3 size: 16 residues. This CDR3 reads CASSLGGRGSTDTQYF. CDR3 coding DNA: TGTGCCAGCAGCTTAGGTGGCAGGGGGAGCACAGATACGCAGTATTTT.